One sample yielded the 9 T cell receptor beta chains listed below, sequenced in a study of shared clonotypes between healthy human individuals. Sequencing was performed with immunoSEQ multiplex PCR; in TCRdb, only in-frame clones are kept and a portion is missing. The table lists about 610,000 clones, more than 95% of them singletons, with roughly 0.055% in the top ten. Sequenced sample: naive CD4+ T cells sorted from blood. Indicated subset: CD45RA+ positively selected. All receptors come from a woman in her twenties or thirties in good health.

The chain carries TRBV18 and TRBJ2-7; TRBD2 agrees at 8 bases. Germline values: CDR1 KGHSH, CDR2 LQKENI. V shed 4 bases, J shed 3 bases, and the junction held 8 bases outside the gene matches. The CDR3 has 15 residues. In DNA form, the CDR3 reads TGTGCCAGCTCACTTCTCGGGAGGGCCCTCTACGAGCAGTACTTC. It codes for CASSLLGRALYEQYF. Looking up the rest from reference TRBV18 and TRBJ2-7 gives the full variable domain: NAGVMQNPRHLVRRRGQEARLRCSPMKGHSHVYWYRQLPEEGLKFMVYLQKENIIDESGMPKERFSAEFPKEGPSILRIQQVVRGDSAAYFCASSLLGRALYEQYFGPGTRLTVT.

This clone was observed a single time. This CDR3 reads CASIGTGPNIQYF. The CDR3 coding sequence is TGTGCCAGCATTGGGACAGGACCAAACATTCAGTACTTC. The chain is built from TRBV28 and TRBJ2-4, with 8 nucleotides matching TRBD1. V shed 7 bases, J shed 6 bases, and the junction held 5 bases outside the gene matches. There are 13 residues in the CDR3. Per the germline V gene, CDR1 is MDHEN and CDR2 is SYDVKM.

V usage is TRBV15 and J usage is TRBJ1-3, with D unresolved. The CDR3 runs 15 residues. The ends were cut back, 1 base at V and 0 bases at J, with 7 bases in the middle. Germline CDR1 and CDR2: LNHNV and YYDKDF (reference sequence). This chain's CDR3 is CATSRGGLSGNTIYF. CDR3 sequence (DNA): TGTGCCACCAGCAGAGGAGGTCTCTCTGGAAACACCATATATTTT.

This rearrangement joins TRBV7-3 to TRBJ1-2; 7 bases align to TRBD1. The CDR3 extends over 13 amino acids. V lost 5 bases, J lost 3 bases, and 3 bases stayed unmatched. Germline CDR1 is SGHTA and CDR2 is FQGTGA. CDR3 DNA sequence: TGTGCCAGCAGCCGAGGACAGGACTATGGCTACACCTTC. The encoded protein is CASSRGQDYGYTF.

V and J are TRBV4-1 and TRBJ2-5, with 10 bases fitting TRBD1. Trimming took 1 base from V and 5 from J; bases not matched to a gene: 7. Germline CDR1 and CDR2: MGHRA and YSYEKL. CDR3 length: 16 residues. In DNA form, the CDR3 reads TGCGCCAGCAGCCAAGGGGGAAGGGACAGGGGTGAGACCCAGTACTTC. This translates into CASSQGGRDRGETQYF.

The rearrangement uses TRBV28 and TRBJ2-6; D perhaps matches TRBD2 (5 bases). Trimming took off 9 bases at V and 0 bases at J, with 6 bases between the two ends. The CDR3 runs 13 residues. Per the germline V gene, CDR1 is MDHEN and CDR2 is SYDVKM. CDR3 residues: CASGSSGANVLTF. In nucleotides, the CDR3 is TGTGCCAGTGGGAGCTCTGGGGCCAACGTCCTGACTTTC.

The chain carries TRBV5-8 and TRBJ2-7; 12 positions agree with TRBD2. The ends lost 0 bases at V and 3 bases at J; junction bases unmatched: 1. The CDR3 is 15 amino acids. Germline V lookup: CDR1 SGHTS, CDR2 YDEGEE. In DNA form, the CDR3 reads TGTGCCAGCAGCTTGGGACTAGCGGGAGACTACGAGCAGTACTTC. Protein product: CASSLGLAGDYEQYF.

This clone was observed once. The rearrangement joins TRBV2 to TRBJ2-3; weak D call: TRBD2 (5 bases). Germline-derived CDR1 and CDR2 are SNHLY and FYNNEI. This CDR3 is 18 amino acids long. V lost 3 bases to trimming and J lost 4 bases, with 23 bases between them. CDR3 sequence: CASSDPLAWTLMADTQYF. CDR3 DNA: TGTGCCAGCAGTGATCCGCTGGCCTGGACTCTGATGGCAGATACGCAGTATTTT.

The gene calls are TRBV5-1 and TRBJ2-2; D possibly corresponds to TRBD1 (5 bases). Trimming took 4 bases from V and 0 from J, leaving 13 bases between them. CDR1 is SGHRS and CDR2 is YFSETQ in the germline V gene. The CDR3 is made up of 16 amino acids. The CDR3 reads CASSTWTPANTGELFF. The DNA of the CDR3 is TGCGCCAGCAGCACCTGGACACCTGCGAACACCGGGGAGCTGTTTTTT.